This TCR beta chain was observed in a study of cytomegalovirus exposure and HLA in healthy donors. 13 Jbeta primers and 60 Vbeta primers were used for the PCR. The table came from immunoSEQ multiplex PCR; TCRdb's copy has only in-frame clones and leaves some out. Among about 150,000 clones listed, roughly 80% were seen once. The V gene's germline CDR1 is SGHTA and CDR2 FQGNSA. J lost 1 base, V lost 5 bases, and 7 bases had no gene match. This CDR3 has 15 amino acids. The TCR was taken from a woman aged 40 to 50 in good health and CMV-seronegative. The V and J genes are TRBV7-2 and TRBJ2-7; 8 bases fit TRBD2. Material for sequencing was PBMCs. CDR3 amino acids: CASSVRGGLSYEQYF. CDR3 nucleotide sequence: TGTGCCAGCAGCGTACGGGGGGGTTTATCCTACGAGCAGTACTTC.